These 24 T cell receptor beta chains originate from one sample sequenced in a study of patients and donors after allogeneic stem cell transplantation. TCRdb recomputed calls from the RT-PCR reads with MiXCR, one row per CDR3 protein. This table has 1,500 to 2,000 distinct CDR3 sequences, more than 5.5% appearing once. The sequenced sample consisted of blood, either unsorted or a sorted T cell fraction (not recorded which). Every receptor here comes from a human donor who was either an allogeneic HSCT recipient or a stem cell or donor lymphocyte infusion donor (not recorded which). It is not recorded whose cells these are; they may come from a transplant donor.

This clonotype came up a few times. The rearrangement links TRBV2 to TRBJ2-5; D is perhaps TRBD1 (6 bases). The germline V and J ends were trimmed by 3 bases and 5 bases, with 13 bases remaining between them. Germline CDR1 SNHLY, CDR2 FYNNEI. This CDR3 has 14 amino acids. In nucleotides, the CDR3 is TGTGCCAGCAGTGACAACAGGGACAAGGAGACCCAGTACTTC. Translation: CASSDNRDKETQYF. Full variable domain (rest looked up from reference TRBV2 and TRBJ2-5): EPEVTQTPSHQVTQMGQEVILRCVPISNHLYFYWYRQILGQKVEFLVSFYNNEISEKSEIFDDQFSVERPDGSNFTLKIRSTKLEDSAMYFCASSDNRDKETQYFGPGTRLLVL.

This clonotype was counted only a few times. The V and J genes are TRBV5-1 and TRBJ2-2; the match to TRBD1 covers 8 bases. The CDR3 spans 14 residues. Germline lookup yields CDR1 SGHRS and CDR2 YFSETQ. Trimming removed 4 bases from V and 7 bases from J; junction bases left unmatched: 6. CDR3 in DNA: TGCGCCAGCAGCCCGCAGGGGGCGAACGGGGAGCTGTTTTTT. Its translation: CASSPQGANGELFF.

The rearrangement uses TRBV2 and TRBJ1-1, with a weak D call TRBD1 (6 bases). The CDR3 consists of 11 residues. V was clipped by 10 bases and J by 6 bases, with 12 bases between them. From germline, CDR1 is SNHLY and CDR2 FYNNEI. CDR3 sequence reads: CATRGQSEAFF. DNA of the CDR3: TGTGCCACCAGAGGACAGTCTGAAGCTTTCTTT.

The sample holds a few counts of this clonotype. J is TRBJ2-3 and V is TRBV4-1; the D is unclear. Looked up from germline, CDR1 is MGHRA and CDR2 is YSYEKL. The CDR3 is 11 residues long. V was clipped by 1 base and J by 6 bases, with 2 bases between them. CDR3 DNA: TGCGCCAGCAGCCAAGCCGATACGCAGTATTTT. Encoded protein: CASSQADTQYF.

By sample fraction, this clonotype is medium-sized. The chain has TRBV24-1 and TRBJ2-5; 8 nucleotides agree with TRBD1. The ends lost 4 bases at V and 4 bases at J; junction bases unmatched: 4. Germline-derived CDR1 and CDR2 are KGHDR and SFDVKD. The CDR3 has 14 amino acids. The CDR3 DNA sequence: TGTGCCACCAGTGACCCCGGACAGGGAGAGACCCAGTACTTC. Protein: CATSDPGQGETQYF.

This clonotype has only a few counts. The V call is TRBV20-1, the J call TRBJ1-6; 8 bases are a match to TRBD1. The CDR3 is 14 residues long. Trimming took 5 bases from V and 6 from J; bases not matched to a gene: 6. Germline V gene data show CDR1 as DFQATT and CDR2 as SNEGSKA (reference sequence). The CDR3 DNA reads TGCAGTGCTTCCCCGACAGGGGCTAATTCACCCCTCCACTTT. Translating gives CSASPTGANSPLHF.

There are a few counts of this clonotype. The rearrangement links TRBV20-1 to TRBJ2-7; 13 positions agree with TRBD2. This CDR3 is 14 amino acids long. The junction had 4 bases not matched to a gene; V was cut back by 3 bases and J by 5 bases. Germline V CDR1 and CDR2: DFQATT, SNEGSKA (reference sequence). The CDR3 DNA reads as TGCAGTGCTAGGACTAGCGGGGGGTTGGACGAGCAGTACTTC. Protein sequence: CSARTSGGLDEQYF.

This clonotype was counted only a few times. This sequence joins TRBV4-3 and TRBJ2-7; D gene uncertain. The V and J ends lost 0 bases and 6 bases respectively, with 12 bases between them. This CDR3 spans 14 amino acids. Germline-derived CDR1 and CDR2 are LGHNA and YSLEER. This chain's CDR3 is CASSQELAPREQYF. The CDR3 DNA follows: TGCGCCAGCAGCCAAGAGCTTGCCCCACGCGAGCAGTACTTC.

This clonotype was counted a few times. This sequence joins TRBV6-5 and TRBJ1-1, with no clear D. V was cut by 3 bases and J by 5 bases, with 10 bases left in between. Germline CDR1 is MNHEY and CDR2 is SVGAGI. The CDR3 extends over 13 amino acids. This CDR3 is CASSYSRGTEAFF. The CDR3 DNA reads as TGTGCCAGCAGTTATTCCCGAGGAACTGAAGCTTTCTTT.

By frequency in the sample, this clonotype is medium-sized. The gene calls are TRBV2 and TRBJ2-1; D unclear. CDR1 and CDR2 (germline): SNHLY, FYNNEI. The CDR3 covers 11 residues. Trimming pared 5 bases from V and 4 bases from J, leaving 3 bases between. In nucleotides, the CDR3 is TGTGCCAGCAGTCCTTACAATGAGCAGTTCTTC. Its protein is CASSPYNEQFF.

By frequency in the sample, this clonotype is medium-sized (0.01 to 0.1%). The chain joins TRBV27 to TRBJ1-1; possibly TRBD1 for D (5 bases). The V end was cut by 4 bases, the J end by 1 base, with 10 bases between. CDR1 is MNHEY, CDR2 SMNVEV, per germline (reference sequence). The CDR3 totals 14 residues. The CDR3 nucleotides are TGTGCCAGCAGTTCGACAGTTCAGAACACTGAAGCTTTCTTT. It encodes CASSSTVQNTEAFF.

The V gene is TRBV20-1, the J gene TRBJ2-1; no clear D gene. V dropped 5 bases and J dropped 10 bases, with 15 bases sitting between them. Germline assignment: CDR1 DFQATT and CDR2 SNEGSKA (reference sequence). The CDR3 has 12 amino acids. The chain's CDR3 is CSAPHSTGEQFF. The CDR3, as DNA: TGCAGTGCTCCACACTCGACGGGCGAGCAGTTCTTC.

This clonotype was seen only a few times. The chain is built from TRBV7-2 and TRBJ1-2, with 7 nucleotides matching TRBD1. In germline, CDR1 is SGHTA, CDR2 FQGNSA. V dropped 0 bases and J dropped 8; count of bases not matched to a gene: 6. The CDR3 extends over 14 amino acids. Here the CDR3 DNA reads TGTGCCAGCAGCTTAGCCGGACAGGTGGACGGCTACACCTTC. Translating gives CASSLAGQVDGYTF.

The chain carries TRBV29-1 and TRBJ2-3; 10 nucleotides match TRBD1. The J segment lost 8 bases and the V segment lost 6 bases, leaving 14 bases of the junction unmatched. CDR3 length: 15 residues. Looked up from germline, CDR1 is SQVTM and CDR2 is ANQGSEA. CDR3 DNA sequence: TGCAGCGTCCGGGACCCTGGACAGGGGGGCAGTACGCAGTATTTT. Translated, it gives CSVRDPGQGGSTQYF.

The chain carries TRBV6-1 and TRBJ1-2; D is possibly TRBD1 (6 bases). Germline V gives CDR1 MNHNS, CDR2 SASEGT. The CDR3 sequence is 14 residues long. The germline V and J ends were trimmed by 7 bases and 3 bases, with 15 bases remaining between them. The CDR3 bases are TGTGCCAGCATGGAGACAGGAACTTACTATGGCTACACCTTC. As protein: CASMETGTYYGYTF.

By proportion, this clonotype is medium-sized. CDR3 nucleotide sequence: TGTGCCAGCAGTTTAAGTCAGAGGCAGTTCTTC. It is translated as CASSLSQRQFF. V and J are TRBV12-3 or TRBV12-4 and TRBJ2-1, with D uncertain. The CDR3 has 11 residues. V lost 2 bases and J lost 12, with 8 bases in between.

This clonotype has more than one count but fewer than ten. V usage is TRBV12-3 or TRBV12-4 and J usage is TRBJ2-4; no reliable D call. There are 15 residues in the CDR3. Trimming cost V 3 bases and J 1 base, with 10 bases left between them. The CDR3 nucleotides read TGTGCCAGCAGTTTCGTCCAGTCTGCCAAAAACATTCAGTACTTC. Translating gives CASSFVQSAKNIQYF.

By sample fraction, this clonotype is medium-sized (0.01 to 0.1%). J is TRBJ1-2 and V is TRBV12-3 or TRBV12-4; perhaps TRBD1 as D (5 bases). The V gene lost 3 bases and the J gene lost 0 bases, with 11 bases spanning the gap. The CDR3 totals 15 residues. The CDR3 nucleotides read TGTGCCAGCAGTTTTTCGGGGGGAGCTAACTATGGCTACACCTTC. Amino acids: CASSFSGGANYGYTF.

This clonotype was counted only a few times. The rearrangement links TRBV5-1 to TRBJ2-5; no clear D gene. V was trimmed by 4 bases and J by 2 bases, leaving 15 bases between them. CDR3 size: 15 residues. Germline CDR1 SGHRS, CDR2 YFSETQ. CDR3 amino acids: CASSVGRLPQETQYF. CDR3 bases: TGCGCCAGCAGCGTGGGTCGACTTCCTCAAGAGACCCAGTACTTC.

This clonotype is judged medium-sized (0.01 to 0.1%). The chain is built from TRBV3-1 and TRBJ2-7, with 7 bases aligning to TRBD1. Looked up from germline, CDR1 is LGHDT and CDR2 is YNNKEL (reference sequence). The CDR3 runs to 17 residues. The junction had 13 bases not matched to a gene; V was cut back by 0 bases and J by 5 bases. CDR3 in DNA: TGTGCCAGCAGCCAAGATGGACAGGTCATAGGAAGAGACGAGCAGTACTTC. Its protein is CASSQDGQVIGRDEQYF.

This clonotype is large. The V call is TRBV3-1, the J call TRBJ2-3; D may correspond to TRBD1 or TRBD2 (5 bases each). Between the trimmed V and J ends, which lost 3 bases and 5 bases, there was a span of 12 bases. Germline loops: CDR1 LGHDT, CDR2 YNNKEL (reference sequence). The CDR3 length is 14 residues. This CDR3 is CASSQRDGGDTQYF. As DNA, the CDR3 is TGTGCCAGCAGCCAGAGGGACGGCGGAGATACGCAGTATTTT.

This clonotype is classed as medium-sized. The chain uses TRBV7-6 and TRBJ2-5; D may be TRBD1 (7 bases). The V gene lost 5 bases and the J gene lost 3 bases, with 16 bases spanning the gap. The CDR3 consists of 15 residues. Germline V gives CDR1 SGHVS, CDR2 FNYEAQ. CDR3 nucleotides: TGTGCCAGCAGCCATCGGACAGGAGGGGAAGAGACCCAGTACTTC. It encodes CASSHRTGGEETQYF. Full variable domain (outside the CDR3, taken from reference TRBV7-6 and TRBJ2-5): GAGVSQSPRYKVTKRGQDVALRCDPISGHVSLYWYRQALGQGPEFLTYFNYEAQQDKSGLPNDRFSAERPEGSISTLTIQRTEQRDSAMYRCASSHRTGGEETQYFGPGTRLLVL.

Only a few counts were recorded for this clonotype. This sequence joins TRBV5-1 and TRBJ2-5, with D tentatively TRBD1 (6 bases). CDR3 length: 14 amino acids. V lost 2 bases to trimming and J lost 4 bases, with 12 bases between them. Per the germline V gene, CDR1 is SGHRS and CDR2 is YFSETQ. The CDR3 DNA reads as TGCGCCAGCAGCTTCAGGGGCCTAGGAGAGACCCAGTACTTC. Translating it yields CASSFRGLGETQYF.

This clonotype is large (0.1 to 1%) in the sample. The chain is built from TRBV6-2 or TRBV6-3 and TRBJ1-5, with D hard to call. The CDR3 sequence is 13 residues long. CDR1 is MNHEY and CDR2 is SVGEGT in the germline V gene. Trimming took 7 bases from V and 5 from J, leaving 12 bases between them. The chain's CDR3 is CASNRERDQPQHF. Written as DNA, the CDR3 is TGTGCCAGCAACCGGGAGCGGGATCAGCCCCAGCATTTT.